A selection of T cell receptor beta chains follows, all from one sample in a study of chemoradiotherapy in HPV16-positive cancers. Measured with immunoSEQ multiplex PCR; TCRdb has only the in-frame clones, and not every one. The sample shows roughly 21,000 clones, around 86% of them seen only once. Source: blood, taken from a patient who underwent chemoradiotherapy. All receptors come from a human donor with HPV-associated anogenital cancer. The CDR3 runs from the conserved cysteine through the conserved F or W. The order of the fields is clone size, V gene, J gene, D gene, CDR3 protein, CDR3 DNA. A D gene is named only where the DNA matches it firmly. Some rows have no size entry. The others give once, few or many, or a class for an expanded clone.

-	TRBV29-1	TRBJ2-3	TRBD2	CSVEGLAEDSSTDTQYF	TGCAGCGTTGAAGGCCTAGCGGAGGATTCTAGCACAGATACGCAGTATTTT
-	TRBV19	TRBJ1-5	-	CASNRSNQPQHF	TGTGCCAGTAATCGTAGCAATCAGCCCCAGCATTTT
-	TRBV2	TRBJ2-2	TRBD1	CASSGGTGSNTGELFF	TGTGCCAGCAGTGGAGGGACAGGGAGTAACACCGGGGAGCTGTTTTTT
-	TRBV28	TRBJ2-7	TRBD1	CASRGQGASSYEQYF	TGTGCCAGCAGAGGACAGGGGGCGAGTTCCTACGAGCAGTACTTC
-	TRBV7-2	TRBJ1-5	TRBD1	CASSTGQGIGNQPQHF	TGTGCCAGCAGTACGGGACAGGGGATTGGCAATCAGCCCCAGCATTTT
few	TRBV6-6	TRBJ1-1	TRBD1	CASRRQGANTEAFF	TGTGCCAGCAGAAGACAGGGGGCTAACACTGAAGCTTTCTTT
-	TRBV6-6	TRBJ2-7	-	CASSASDAARYEQYF	TGTGCCAGCAGTGCCAGTGATGCGGCCAGGTACGAGCAGTACTTC
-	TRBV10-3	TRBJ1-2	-	CAITSDSAENNYGYTF	TGTGCCATCACCTCGGACAGCGCGGAGAATAACTATGGCTACACCTTC
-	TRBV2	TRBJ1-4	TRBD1	CATRTGGNEKLFF	TGTGCCACCAGGACAGGGGGAAATGAAAAACTGTTTTTT
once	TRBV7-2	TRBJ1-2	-	CASSLGGLDGYTF	TGTGCCAGCAGCTTAGGAGGTTTGGATGGCTACACCTTC